This TCR beta chain was captured by sequencing in a study of Ad26.COV2.S vaccination and SARS-CoV-2 variants. Profiled with immunoSEQ multiplex PCR; TCRdb holds only in-frame clones, not every one. The sample shows 300,000 to 450,000 clones, 70% to 90% of them seen only once. CDR1 and CDR2 (germline): SGHRS, YFSETQ. The CDR3 has 13 amino acids. V lost 0 bases, J lost 6 bases, and 7 bases lay in between. Study-wide points: Substantial breadth in spike-specific CD8+ and CD4+ T cell responses was reportedly seen after vaccination. In TCR breadth and depth analyses, total T cell responses may have been underestimated.

Treatment meaning: 15 to 20 received Ad26.COV2.S at low or high dose, single or two shots; roughly five received placebo; per-sample allocation not given. Vaccine and placebo recipients were sampled on day 63 after the first injection. In Boston, an adult donor aged 18-55 years took part. Worth noting for this clone: As yet, its antigen is unknown.

This receptor was identified in a person aged 18-60 years who received the Ad26.COV2.S COVID-19 vaccine or a placebo. Sequencing was performed on peripheral blood, taken in a trial of Ad26.COV2.S vaccine versus placebo. This chain uses TRBV5-1 with TRBJ2-1; D call uncertain. CDR3 protein: CASSLGQINEQFF. DNA of the CDR3: TGCGCCAGCAGCTTGGGCCAGATCAATGAGCAGTTCTTC.